One sample yielded the 16 T cell receptor beta chains listed below, sequenced in a study of early stage breast cancer tumors. Repertoires were generated with immunoSEQ multiplex PCR, while TCRdb's copy carries only in-frame clones and drops some. The sample consists of approximately 75,000 clones, 80% of them appearing once. Specimen: blood. Every receptor here comes from a person aged 40 to 50 with breast cancer.

J is TRBJ1-2 and V is TRBV19, with D tentatively TRBD1 (6 bases). Trimming took 4 bases from V and 5 from J, leaving 14 bases between them. This CDR3 comprises 14 residues. Per the germline V gene, CDR1 is LNHDA and CDR2 is SQIVND (reference sequence). The CDR3 DNA is TGTGCCAGTAGTACTACCGGGACAACTTATGGCTACACCTTC. This translates into CASSTTGTTYGYTF.

This clone was recorded once. The J gene is TRBJ2-7, the V gene TRBV7-9, with D unresolved. Germline-derived CDR1 and CDR2 are SEHNR and FQNEAQ (reference sequence). There are 12 residues in the CDR3. Trimming removed 6 bases at V and 0 bases at J, with 6 bases between. CDR3 sequence (DNA): TGTGCCAGCAGACCGGACTCCTACGAGCAGTACTTC. The encoded protein is CASRPDSYEQYF.

This clone was detected once. This rearrangement joins TRBV28 to TRBJ2-3, with 8 bases identical to TRBD1. Germline trimming cut 6 bases from V and 5 bases from J; bases unmatched to any gene: 7. Germline V gene lookup returns CDR1 MDHEN and CDR2 SYDVKM. The CDR3 has 14 amino acids. The DNA for the CDR3 is TGTGCCAGCAGGTCCGGGACAGGCAAAGATACGCAGTATTTT. It translates to CASRSGTGKDTQYF.

This CDR3 reads CASAVGQSYEQYF. The DNA for the CDR3 is TGTGCCAGCGCGGTAGGACAGTCCTACGAGCAGTACTTC. The chain has TRBV7-9 and TRBJ2-7, with D perhaps matching TRBD1 (6 bases). This CDR3 is built from 13 residues. CDR1 and CDR2 from the germline V gene are SEHNR and FQNEAQ (reference sequence). V was cut by 8 bases and J by 1 base, with 12 bases left in between.

The rearrangement links TRBV29-1 to TRBJ2-1; 8 bases align to TRBD1. The V gene's germline CDR1 is SQVTM and CDR2 ANQGSEA. The CDR3 loop spans 14 amino acids. V was clipped by 6 bases and J by 8 bases; unmatched bases: 12. The CDR3 spells CSVREWTGSDEQFF. DNA of the CDR3: TGCAGCGTCCGAGAGTGGACAGGGTCCGATGAGCAGTTCTTC.

The gene calls are TRBV19 and TRBJ2-7; maybe TRBD2 (5 bases). V was shortened by 6 bases and J by 7 bases, with 22 bases between the two germline ends. In germline, CDR1 is LNHDA, CDR2 SQIVND (reference sequence). The CDR3 length is 15 residues. The CDR3 spells CASRDGWTASSEQYF. Written as DNA, the CDR3 is TGTGCCAGTAGGGATGGTTGGACTGCCAGCTCGGAGCAGTACTTC.

Concerning this clone itself: The junction departs from germline at one end; a sequencing error may be responsible. Other DNA sequences within the sample encode an identical CDR3. The V and J genes are TRBV4-1 and TRBJ1-5; the match to TRBD1 covers 8 bases. The germline CDR1 and CDR2 sequences are MGHRA and YSYEKL. The CDR3 is 16 amino acids. The CDR3 spells CASSQEGRQGNQPQHF. CDR3 sequence (DNA): TGTGCCAGCAGCCAAGAAGGCAGACAGGGGAATCAGCCCCAGCATTTT.

The V gene is TRBV10-3, the J gene TRBJ2-7; the match to TRBD2 covers 8 bases. Germline V CDR1 and CDR2: ENHRY, SYGVKD. Trimming cost V 3 bases and J 2 bases; bases outside gene matches: 3. The CDR3 runs 14 residues. The CDR3 DNA is TGTGCCATCAGTGACCAACTAGCGGCCTACGAGCAGTACTTC. Its translation: CAISDQLAAYEQYF.

This chain uses TRBV2 with TRBJ1-1; D gene uncertain. The CDR3 is 14 amino acids. Between the trimmed V and J ends, which lost 6 bases and 3 bases, there was a span of 14 bases. Germline CDR1 SNHLY, CDR2 FYNNEI. The DNA of the CDR3 is TGTGCCAGCAGCCTGGGCCATGGGGACACTGAAGCTTTCTTT. It specifies CASSLGHGDTEAFF.

The chain links TRBV28 to TRBJ2-1; tentatively, D is TRBD2 (6 bases). The CDR3 extends over 15 amino acids. The V gene lost 3 bases and the J gene lost 2 bases, with 11 bases spanning the gap. Germline V gene sequence: CDR1 MDHEN, CDR2 SYDVKM. The CDR3 loop is CASSFRGRTYNEQFF. For the CDR3, the DNA is TGTGCCAGCAGTTTTCGAGGGAGGACCTACAATGAGCAGTTCTTC.

The chain links TRBV27 to TRBJ2-3; 9 bases match TRBD1. CDR3 length: 16 amino acids. With V trimmed by 5 bases and J by 3 bases, 9 bases remained unmatched. Looked up from germline, CDR1 is MNHEY and CDR2 is SMNVEV (reference sequence). The CDR3 spells CASSVLGQGRTDTQYF. CDR3 in DNA: TGTGCCAGCAGTGTACTCGGACAGGGGAGGACAGATACGCAGTATTTT.

The V call is TRBV2, the J call TRBJ2-3; 12 nucleotides line up with TRBD2. The CDR3 loop spans 17 amino acids. Unmatched junction bases numbered 8, after V lost 1 base and J lost 6 bases. Germline CDR1 is SNHLY and CDR2 is FYNNEI. CDR3 nucleotide sequence: TGTGCCAGCAGTGAAGAAGGGAGGACTAGCGGGATGGATACGCAGTATTTT. Its protein is CASSEEGRTSGMDTQYF.

The chain carries TRBV5-5 and TRBJ2-1; D possibly corresponds to TRBD1 (6 bases). The germline V gene has CDR1 SGHKS and CDR2 YYEKEE (reference sequence). Deletions cut 4 bases from V and 1 base from J, with 12 bases between. The CDR3 contains 15 residues. In DNA, the CDR3 is TGTGCCAGCAGCGCGATCAGGGGTTCCTACAATGAGCAGTTCTTC. It translates to CASSAIRGSYNEQFF.

In this sample, this clone turned up a few times. J is TRBJ1-5 and V is TRBV2; TRBD1 is a possible D gene (5 bases). Germline values: CDR1 SNHLY, CDR2 FYNNEI. CDR3 size: 15 residues. The V end lost 5 bases, the J end lost 0 bases, and 11 bases lay between the germline ends. The CDR3 bases are TGTGCCAGCAGTCCTACAGGATATAGCAATCAGCCCCAGCATTTT. Amino acid sequence: CASSPTGYSNQPQHF.

This clone was counted once. The rearrangement joins TRBV6-6 to TRBJ2-1; D is perhaps TRBD2 (6 bases). Germline V gene lookup returns CDR1 MNHNY and CDR2 SVGAGI (reference sequence). This CDR3 spans 16 amino acids. Trimming shortened V by 3 bases and J by 0 bases, and 12 bases separated the two germline ends. CDR3 in DNA: TGTGCCAGCAGTTATAGCGGACCGAGCTCCTACAATGAGCAGTTCTTC. It is translated as CASSYSGPSSYNEQFF.

The chain joins TRBV2 to TRBJ2-3, with TRBD2 matching 11 bases. After removal of 11 bases from V and 2 bases from J, the junction contained 9 bases not matched to a gene. The germline V gene encodes CDR1 SNHLY and CDR2 FYNNEI. This CDR3 comprises 15 residues. This CDR3 reads CASQEGLADTDTQYF. In DNA, the CDR3 is TGTGCCTCCCAAGAGGGACTAGCGGACACAGATACGCAGTATTTT.